Shown below are 9 T cell receptor beta chains from a single sample sequenced in a study of cytomegalovirus exposure and HLA in healthy donors. This PCR relied on a set of 60 Vbeta primers and 13 Jbeta primers. Method: immunoSEQ multiplex PCR; TCRdb's copy keeps in-frame clones and lacks some. The sample contains over 150,000 clones, 80% of which appear only once. Sequencing was done on a sample of PBMCs. The receptors originated from a woman between 50 and 59 years old in good health and CMV-seropositive.

A note on this clone: Other DNA sequences in the sample encode the same CDR3. The genes are TRBV11-2 and TRBJ2-5, with no clear D. V lost 5 bases and J 5 bases, leaving 9 bases between the germline ends. Germline V lookup: CDR1 SGHAT, CDR2 FQNNGV. The CDR3 runs to 12 residues. The CDR3 region is CASSLSLETQYF. CDR3 coding DNA: TGTGCCAGCAGCCTGAGTCTGGAGACCCAGTACTTC.

The chain uses TRBV30 and TRBJ1-2; possibly TRBD1 for D (5 bases). The CDR3 has 13 residues. Deletions cut 0 bases from V and 8 bases from J, with 13 bases between. In germline, CDR1 is GTSNPN, CDR2 SVGIG (reference sequence). In nucleotides, the CDR3 is TGTGCCTGGAGTGTACAGGCCGACTTGGGCTACACCTTC. The encoded protein is CAWSVQADLGYTF.

The genes are TRBV19 and TRBJ1-3, with a weak D call TRBD1 (6 bases). Deletions cut 6 bases from V and 2 bases from J, with 17 bases between. Germline V gene sequence: CDR1 LNHDA, CDR2 SQIVND (reference sequence). The CDR3 has 16 residues. CDR3 in DNA: TGTGCCAGTAGCCAAGCCCGGGGGGGGCCTGGAAACACCATATATTTT. Its translation is CASSQARGGPGNTIYF.

The V gene is TRBV6-5, the J gene TRBJ2-2, with 9 bases lining up with TRBD1. The CDR3 has 16 residues. The junction had 10 bases not matched to a gene; V was cut back by 4 bases and J by 7 bases. Germline V gives CDR1 MNHEY, CDR2 SVGAGI. DNA of the CDR3: TGTGCCAGCAGTTTCGGCAACAGGGGGCAGGGCGGGGAGCTGTTTTTT. This gives the protein CASSFGNRGQGGELFF.

The chain has TRBV19 and TRBJ1-2, with 8 bases fitting TRBD1. V shed 3 bases and J 5 bases; nucleotides not matched to a gene: 11. CDR1 is LNHDA and CDR2 is SQIVND in the germline V gene (reference sequence). The CDR3 consists of 16 residues. CDR3 DNA sequence: TGTGCCAGTAGTATGCCTGGACAGGGAGGCGGTTATGGCTACACCTTC. This gives the protein CASSMPGQGGGYGYTF.

The chain links TRBV18 to TRBJ2-1; D remains unclear. The CDR3 covers 11 residues. V was clipped by 4 bases and J by 8 bases, with 6 bases between them. Per the germline V gene, CDR1 is KGHSH and CDR2 is LQKENI. This CDR3 reads CASSRSDEQFF. CDR3 in DNA: TGTGCCAGCTCACGTTCCGATGAGCAGTTCTTC. Combining the CDR3 with reference TRBV18 and TRBJ2-1 gives the whole variable domain NAGVMQNPRHLVRRRGQEARLRCSPMKGHSHVYWYRQLPEEGLKFMVYLQKENIIDESGMPKERFSAEFPKEGPSILRIQQVVRGDSAAYFCASSRSDEQFFGPGTRLTVL.

V and J are TRBV27 and TRBJ2-2; D uncertain. CDR3 length equals 16 residues. Germline values: CDR1 MNHEY, CDR2 SMNVEV (reference sequence). The V end was cut by 0 bases, the J end by 3 bases, with 11 bases between. The CDR3 reads CASSLSWSWDTGELFF. CDR3 bases: TGTGCCAGCAGTTTATCTTGGAGTTGGGACACCGGGGAGCTGTTTTTT.

The chain uses TRBV5-1 and TRBJ2-7; 11 bases are a match to TRBD2. J was trimmed by 4 bases and V by 4 bases; bases with no gene match: 4. The V gene's germline CDR1 is SGHRS and CDR2 YFSETQ. The CDR3 is made up of 14 amino acids. CDR3: CASSPGTSGYEQYF. Here the CDR3 DNA reads TGCGCCAGCAGCCCCGGGACTAGCGGTTACGAGCAGTACTTC.

V usage is TRBV6-1 and J usage is TRBJ2-7, with 7 bases aligning to TRBD1. V shed 10 bases, J shed 2 bases, and the junction held 11 bases outside the gene matches. Germline V gene lookup returns CDR1 MNHNS and CDR2 SASEGT. The CDR3 contains 14 residues. CDR3 region: CAIQDRRKTYEQYF. In DNA form, the CDR3 reads TGTGCCATCCAGGACAGGCGAAAAACCTACGAGCAGTACTTC.